These 9 T cell receptor beta chains were all obtained from the same sample, sequenced in a study of tumor-infiltrating lymphocytes in localized non-small cell lung cancer. Produced via immunoSEQ multiplex PCR; TCRdb's table is partial and in-frame only. The table shows fewer than 20,000 clones, with 69% occurring only once. The sample was lung tumor tissue. Receptors were obtained from a human donor with non-small cell lung cancer.

V gene TRBV11-3 combines with J gene TRBJ2-7; D unresolved. Per germline, CDR1 SGHNT and CDR2 YENEEA. The CDR3 spans 13 residues. V lost 3 bases and J 0 bases, leaving 6 bases between the germline ends. CDR3 in amino acids: CASSFTDSYEQYF. DNA for the CDR3: TGTGCCAGCAGCTTCACTGACTCCTACGAGCAGTACTTC.

The gene calls are TRBV2 and TRBJ1-4; 7 bases line up with TRBD1. This CDR3 spans 13 amino acids. Germline CDR1 reads SNHLY; CDR2 reads FYNNEI. Trimming cost V 8 bases and J 4 bases; bases outside gene matches: 4. CDR3 in amino acids: CASSGQLNEKLFF. The CDR3 DNA follows: TGTGCCAGCTCGGGACAGCTTAATGAAAAACTGTTTTTT.

This clone was counted only a few times. V and J are TRBV19 and TRBJ1-5; TRBD1 might be the D (5 bases). The CDR3 length is 13 residues. Trimming pared 9 bases from V and 9 bases from J, leaving 18 bases between. CDR1 is LNHDA, CDR2 SQIVND, per germline (reference sequence). The CDR3 DNA is TGTGCCAGCCGAAATAGGGGACCCTCGCCCCAGCATTTT. Amino acids: CASRNRGPSPQHF.

The chain carries TRBV11-3 and TRBJ2-2; D is tentatively TRBD1 or TRBD2 (5 bases each). The CDR3 is 13 residues long. The germline CDR1 and CDR2 sequences are SGHNT and YENEEA. V gave up 5 bases and J gave up 4 bases, with 8 bases separating them. The CDR3 DNA is TGTGCCAGCAGCCTCGGGACCACCGGGGAGCTGTTTTTT. Translating it yields CASSLGTTGELFF.

This clone was found a few times. This chain joins TRBV9 and TRBJ1-5; no firm D call. This CDR3 contains 14 residues. From germline, CDR1 is SGDLS and CDR2 YYNGEE. With 0 bases removed from V and 1 base from J, the gap between germline ends came to 5 bases. The CDR3 region is CASSVGQSNQPQHF. CDR3 nucleotide sequence: TGTGCCAGCAGCGTAGGACAAAGCAATCAGCCCCAGCATTTT.

This chain connects TRBV6-5 to TRBJ1-2, with TRBD1 as a possible D gene (5 bases). Germline V gene lookup returns CDR1 MNHEY and CDR2 SVGAGI. CDR3 size: 13 residues. V dropped 2 bases and J dropped 8 bases, with 12 bases sitting between them. The CDR3 region has the DNA TGTGCCAGCAGTTACGGAGGGGTAGGGGGCTACACCTTC. Its translation: CASSYGGVGGYTF.

The V call is TRBV11-2, the J call TRBJ2-7, with TRBD1 identical over 8 bases. This CDR3 is 14 amino acids long. The J segment lost 7 bases and the V segment lost 1 base, leaving 6 bases of the junction unmatched. Germline V CDR1 and CDR2: SGHAT, FQNNGV. CDR3 amino acids: CASSLVRQGLEQYF. CDR3 nucleotide sequence: TGTGCCAGCAGCTTAGTCCGACAGGGGCTAGAGCAGTACTTC.

In its sample, this clone is medium-sized. This chain connects TRBV9 to TRBJ1-1, with TRBD1 matching over 7 bases. This CDR3 comprises 15 residues. Unmatched junction bases numbered 7, after V lost 1 base and J lost 4 bases. The germline CDR1 and CDR2 sequences are SGDLS and YYNGEE. The CDR3 protein is CASSVTGQRSTEAFF. Written as DNA, the CDR3 is TGTGCCAGCAGCGTAACGGGACAGAGGAGCACTGAAGCTTTCTTT.

This clone appeared a few times. CDR3 in amino acids: CASSPQGGATNEKLFF. CDR3 in DNA: TGTGCCAGCTCACCTCAGGGTGGCGCAACTAATGAAAAACTGTTTTTT. V is TRBV18 and J is TRBJ1-4, with a possible D match to TRBD1 (5 bases). CDR1 and CDR2 (germline): KGHSH, LQKENI. The CDR3 consists of 16 residues. The ends were cut back, 3 bases at V and 0 bases at J, with 11 bases in the middle.